What follows are 5 T cell receptor beta chains derived from one specimen sequenced in a study of control samples from healthy donors and cancer patients. Repertoires were generated with immunoSEQ multiplex PCR, while TCRdb's copy carries only in-frame clones and drops some. Of roughly 120,000 clones detected, less than 95% appear once; the ten largest clones hold approximately 4%. Sequencing input: blood. The receptors derive from a man aged 25 to 40 in good health.

The chain employs TRBV6-2 or TRBV6-3 and TRBJ1-2; D not certain. The CDR3 extends over 11 amino acids. Between the trimmed V and J ends, which lost 6 bases and 4 bases, there was a span of 6 bases. The germline V gene encodes CDR1 MNHEY and CDR2 SVGEGT. The CDR3 nucleotides are TGTGCCAGCAGCCCTCGCTATGGCTACACCTTC. Translating gives CASSPRYGYTF.

The rearrangement joins TRBV5-5 to TRBJ1-2; 10 bases align to TRBD1. Germline CDR1 reads SGHKS; CDR2 reads YYEKEE (reference sequence). The CDR3 runs 14 residues. Trimming at V came to 3 bases and at J to 4 bases, leaving 3 bases not matched to a gene. CDR3 nucleotide sequence: TGTGCCAGCAGCTGGGACAGGGGTGCCTATGGCTACACCTTC. Translating gives CASSWDRGAYGYTF.

The count of this clone is one. The gene calls are TRBV6-2 or TRBV6-3 and TRBJ2-1; D gene uncertain. CDR3 length equals 11 residues. The V and J ends lost 5 bases and 6 bases respectively, with 5 bases between them. Germline-derived CDR1 and CDR2 are MNHEY and SVGEGT. CDR3 in amino acids: CASSPGNEQFF. The CDR3 bases are TGTGCCAGCAGTCCAGGCAATGAGCAGTTCTTC.

The chain recombines TRBV12-3 or TRBV12-4 with TRBJ1-2, with a possible D match to TRBD1 (5 bases). V gave up 2 bases and J gave up 8 bases, with 12 bases separating them. The CDR3 loop spans 13 amino acids. This CDR3 reads CASSLRGERGYTF. The CDR3 nucleotides are TGTGCCAGCAGTTTAAGGGGAGAGCGAGGCTACACCTTC.

CDR3 amino acids: CASRLTATEWYGYTF. The CDR3 DNA follows: TGTGCCAGCAGATTGACGGCTACGGAATGGTATGGCTACACCTTC. The rearrangement links TRBV27 to TRBJ1-2; D is unclear. Germline assignment: CDR1 MNHEY and CDR2 SMNVEV (reference sequence). The CDR3 extends over 15 amino acids. With 6 bases removed from V and 5 bases from J, the gap between germline ends came to 19 bases.